Shown below are 3 T cell receptor beta chains from a single sample sequenced in a study of shared clonotypes between healthy human individuals (TCRdb year 2020). Receptor libraries were prepared by the immunoSEQ multiplex PCR assay. TCRdb holds this immuneACCESS table with in-frame rearrangements only. Some clones are missing; in checked studies, unresolved V genes explain under half, and the rest has no known cause. This sample holds about 1 million clones; 70% to 80% were observed only once. The ten largest clonotypes hold over 1.3% of the sample. The sample was memory CD4+ T cells sorted from blood. Per the publication, the cell subset or site label means: CD45RA-negative fraction. These receptors originate from a man younger than 30 in good health.

This clone was counted a single time. Other DNA sequences in this specimen translate into the identical CDR3. The chain is built from TRBV7-2 and TRBJ2-3; unclear D gene. The length of the CDR3 is 13 residues. CDR1 is SGHTA and CDR2 is FQGNSA in the germline V gene. With 5 bases removed from V and 3 bases from J, the gap between germline ends came to 9 bases. CDR3 bases: TGTGCCAGCAGCCTGTATTTTACAGATACGCAGTATTTT. Translation: CASSLYFTDTQYF.

The rearrangement joins TRBV10-3 to TRBJ1-2; D may be TRBD1 (5 bases). From germline, CDR1 is ENHRY and CDR2 SYGVKD. The CDR3 contains 13 residues. Trimming shortened V by 2 bases and J by 4 bases, and 8 bases separated the two germline ends. The CDR3 is CAISETGPYGYTF. DNA for the CDR3: TGTGCCATCAGTGAGACGGGGCCCTATGGCTACACCTTC.

This sequence joins TRBV25-1 and TRBJ2-1; TRBD1 agrees at 9 bases. Losses at the gene ends were 8 bases for V and 9 bases for J; bases not matched to a gene: 11. This CDR3 is built from 14 residues. Germline V lookup: CDR1 MGHDK, CDR2 SYGVNS. DNA of the CDR3: TGTGCCAGCTTTCCCGGGACAGGGACAGGTGAGCAGTTCTTC. This gives the protein CASFPGTGTGEQFF.